Listed here are 28 T cell receptor beta chains from one sample, sequenced in a study of OX40 agonist ivuxolimab in advanced cancers. The protocol was immunoSEQ multiplex PCR, while the TCRdb copy is restricted to in-frame clones and leaves out a portion. Of 60,000 or so clones detected, more than 70% appear once; the ten largest clones hold approximately 5%. Here the sequenced sample was CD4+ or CD8+ T cells sorted from blood, taken in a trial of the OX40 agonist ivuxolimab. The receptor set was obtained from an adult with an advanced solid tumor such as melanoma, head and neck, liver or kidney cancer.

The chain employs TRBV11-2 and TRBJ2-1, with a possible D match to TRBD2 (7 bases). Deletions cut 4 bases from V and 8 bases from J, with 12 bases between. CDR3 length equals 13 residues. Germline assignment: CDR1 SGHAT and CDR2 FQNNGV. The CDR3 coding sequence is TGTGCCAGCAGCTCCATCGGGGGGCATGAGCAGTTCTTC. Translated, it gives CASSSIGGHEQFF.

CDR3 residues: CASSSWTGNTIYF. CDR3 DNA sequence: TGTGCCAGCTCTTCCTGGACTGGAAACACCATATATTTT. This chain connects TRBV6-6 to TRBJ1-3; D unresolved. Looked up from germline, CDR1 is MNHNY and CDR2 is SVGAGI (reference sequence). The CDR3 covers 13 residues. Trimming left V 8 bases short and J 2 bases short, with 10 bases between.

J is TRBJ1-5 and V is TRBV19; no definite D call. V lost 10 bases, J lost 6 bases, and 25 bases lay in between. This CDR3 spans 16 amino acids. Per the germline V gene, CDR1 is LNHDA and CDR2 is SQIVND (reference sequence). The CDR3 region has the DNA TGTGCCACTACCGGGAGACCCGGCCATGTTATTCAGCCCCAGCATTTT. Amino acids: CATTGRPGHVIQPQHF.

The chain joins TRBV10-3 to TRBJ2-7, with D possibly being TRBD1 or TRBD2 (6 bases each). Germline V gene lookup returns CDR1 ENHRY and CDR2 SYGVKD. There are 14 residues in the CDR3. V shed 6 bases and J shed 5 bases, with 17 bases lying between them. The CDR3 loop reads CAIRGGGSLNEQYF. The CDR3 region has the DNA TGTGCCATCAGGGGGGGCGGTTCGCTGAACGAGCAGTACTTC.

The table lists this clone with a few counts. As DNA, the CDR3 is TGCGCCAGCAGCTCCGCCCTGGGGGGTAGATACGAGCAGTACTTC. Protein: CASSSALGGRYEQYF. This chain connects TRBV5-1 to TRBJ2-7; maybe TRBD2 (6 bases). V lost 3 bases and J 4 bases, leaving 17 bases between the germline ends. The CDR3 extends over 15 amino acids. Looked up from germline, CDR1 is SGHRS and CDR2 is YFSETQ.

This clone appeared once. The chain carries TRBV11-2 and TRBJ1-2, with 9 positions matching TRBD1. V shed 3 bases, J shed 1 base, and the junction held 3 bases outside the gene matches. The V gene's germline CDR1 is SGHAT and CDR2 FQNNGV. The CDR3 consists of 15 residues. For the CDR3, the DNA is TGTGCCAGCAGCTTGACGGACAGGGGTAACTATGGCTACACCTTC. Residues: CASSLTDRGNYGYTF.

Comment on this clone: The same CDR3 also results from other DNA sequences found in this sample. V and J are TRBV4-3 and TRBJ2-7; no definite D call. Germline CDR1 LGHNA, CDR2 YSLEER. V was cut by 0 bases and J by 1 base, with 7 bases left in between. The CDR3 is made up of 14 amino acids. This CDR3 is CASSQEARSYEQYF. CDR3 bases: TGCGCCAGCAGCCAAGAGGCGCGGTCCTACGAGCAGTACTTC.

The chain recombines TRBV6-1 with TRBJ2-7; unclear D gene. Germline V gives CDR1 MNHNS, CDR2 SASEGT. Deletions cut 6 bases from V and 5 bases from J, with 14 bases between. This CDR3 is 13 amino acids long. In DNA form, the CDR3 reads TGTGCCAGCAGAAGGGTCCTCCACCACGAGCAGTACTTC. Translating gives CASRRVLHHEQYF.

A few counts support this clone. The chain is built from TRBV9 and TRBJ2-1; TRBD2 matches 7 bases. This CDR3 has 17 residues. CDR1 and CDR2 (germline): SGDLS, YYNGEE. The V segment lost 0 bases and the J segment 0 bases; nucleotides outside the gene matches: 6. CDR3 amino acids: CASSVAGGWSSYNEQFF. CDR3 coding DNA: TGTGCCAGCAGCGTAGCGGGGGGTTGGAGCTCCTACAATGAGCAGTTCTTC.

The chain carries TRBV11-3 and TRBJ2-3; 10 nucleotides align to TRBD2. CDR3 length: 17 residues. CDR1 is SGHNT, CDR2 YENEEA, per germline. Trimming removed 5 bases from V and 2 bases from J; junction bases left unmatched: 10. The CDR3 DNA follows: TGTGCCAGCAGCCTCTCGACTAGCGGGCACCACACAGATACGCAGTATTTT. Its protein product is CASSLSTSGHHTDTQYF.

This chain uses TRBV28 with TRBJ2-7; 11 nucleotides agree with TRBD1. V shed 8 bases and J 3 bases; nucleotides not matched to a gene: 3. This CDR3 contains 13 residues. The germline V gene has CDR1 MDHEN and CDR2 SYDVKM. In nucleotides, the CDR3 is TGTGCCAGCCGGGACAGGGGGATCTACGAGCAGTACTTC. It yields the protein CASRDRGIYEQYF.

This chain joins TRBV5-1 and TRBJ2-7; TRBD1 matches 7 bases. Germline CDR1 reads SGHRS; CDR2 reads YFSETQ. The V and J ends lost 5 bases and 5 bases, in that order; junction bases with no gene match: 10. This CDR3 contains 14 residues. CDR3 protein: CASRRTGEGDEQYF. CDR3 sequence (DNA): TGCGCCAGCAGGCGGACAGGCGAAGGGGACGAGCAGTACTTC.

V and J are TRBV5-4 and TRBJ2-2; D may be TRBD1 (5 bases). The CDR3 totals 13 residues. V lost 2 bases and J 7 bases, leaving 9 bases between the germline ends. Germline assignment: CDR1 SGHNT and CDR2 YYREEE (reference sequence). In DNA form, the CDR3 reads TGTGCCAGCAGCTTAGCAGGGATCGGGGAGCTGTTTTTT. Its protein product is CASSLAGIGELFF.

The J gene is TRBJ2-5, the V gene TRBV19; 10 bases agree with TRBD1. Germline loops: CDR1 LNHDA, CDR2 SQIVND (reference sequence). The trim removed 5 bases at V and 8 bases at J, leaving 8 bases unmatched. This CDR3 spans 14 amino acids. The CDR3 is CASSVGTGERTQYF. Here the CDR3 DNA reads TGTGCCAGTAGTGTCGGGACAGGGGAACGTACCCAGTACTTC. Based on the CDR3 plus reference TRBV19 and TRBJ2-5, the full variable domain is DGGITQSPKYLFRKEGQNVTLSCEQNLNHDAMYWYRQDPGQGLRLIYYSQIVNDFQKGDIAEGYSVSREKKESFPLTVTSAQKNPTAFYLCASSVGTGERTQYFGPGTRLLVL.

V and J are TRBV11-2 and TRBJ2-2, with TRBD2 matching over 10 bases. The CDR3 is 15 amino acids. Trimming took 5 bases from V and 8 from J; bases not matched to a gene: 8. Germline V lookup: CDR1 SGHAT, CDR2 FQNNGV. This CDR3 is CASSGWASGRGELFF. CDR3 DNA: TGTGCCAGCAGCGGGTGGGCTAGCGGGAGAGGGGAGCTGTTTTTT.

The chain couples TRBV7-2 to TRBJ2-7; the match to TRBD2 covers 7 bases. This CDR3 spans 15 amino acids. CDR1 SGHTA and CDR2 FQGNSA come from the germline V gene. The V and J ends lost 0 bases and 1 base, in that order; junction bases with no gene match: 3. The CDR3 DNA follows: TGTGCCAGCAGCTTAGCGGCTAGCGGTTCCTACGAGCAGTACTTC. This sequence encodes CASSLAASGSYEQYF.

This chain links TRBV7-9 with TRBJ2-2, with D possibly TRBD1 on 5 matching bases. The V end was cut by 5 bases, the J end by 6 bases, with 10 bases between. Germline loops: CDR1 SEHNR, CDR2 FQNEAQ (reference sequence). There are 13 residues in the CDR3. The CDR3 sequence is CASSVQGSGELFF. CDR3 DNA sequence: TGTGCCAGCAGCGTTCAGGGTTCCGGGGAGCTGTTTTTT.

The chain recombines TRBV18 with TRBJ2-7; 9 bases agree with TRBD2. From germline, CDR1 is KGHSH and CDR2 LQKENI. There are 19 residues in the CDR3. With 0 bases clipped from V and 1 base from J, the junction kept 13 bases outside the gene matches. The CDR3 DNA sequence: TGTGCCAGCTCACCACCGAATCCGCTGACTAGCGGAGAATCCTACGAGCAGTACTTC. Translated, it gives CASSPPNPLTSGESYEQYF.

A few counts support this clone. The same CDR3 is also encoded by other DNA sequences in this sample. This chain links TRBV7-9 with TRBJ2-5, with a tentative D call TRBD2 (7 bases). V lost 3 bases, J lost 4 bases, and 12 bases lay in between. The CDR3 runs to 14 residues. The germline gives CDR1 SEHNR, CDR2 FQNEAQ (reference sequence). This CDR3 reads CASSLEGGGETQYF. CDR3 bases: TGTGCCAGCAGCTTGGAGGGAGGGGGAGAGACCCAGTACTTC.

The rearrangement joins TRBV10-3 to TRBJ2-1, with TRBD1 matching 9 bases. The germline gives CDR1 ENHRY, CDR2 SYGVKD. This CDR3 region has 15 residues. J was trimmed by 7 bases and V by 5 bases; bases with no gene match: 9. The CDR3 reads CAISRTGVISNEQFF. In nucleotides, the CDR3 is TGTGCCATCAGTAGGACAGGGGTAATAAGTAATGAGCAGTTCTTC.

The chain recombines TRBV5-1 with TRBJ1-1, with 7 bases fitting TRBD1. The CDR3 is 14 residues long. Germline lookup yields CDR1 SGHRS and CDR2 YFSETQ. Trimming cost V 4 bases and J 1 base; bases outside gene matches: 4. CDR3 amino acids: CASSGRQGNTEAFF. The CDR3 DNA reads as TGCGCCAGCAGCGGACGACAGGGGAACACTGAAGCTTTCTTT. Filled out from reference TRBV5-1 and TRBJ1-1, the complete variable domain reads KAGVTQTPRYLIKTRGQQVTLSCSPISGHRSVSWYQQTPGQGLQFLFEYFSETQRNKGNFPGRFSGRQFSNSRSEMNVSTLELGDSALYLCASSGRQGNTEAFFGQGTRLTVV.

This clone appeared a single time. The rearrangement uses TRBV6-6 and TRBJ1-2; D call uncertain. Trimming removed 2 bases from V and 2 bases from J, with 6 bases in between. CDR1 and CDR2 (germline): MNHNY, SVGAGI (reference sequence). This CDR3 is built from 13 residues. The CDR3 reads CASSYLDNYGYTF. CDR3 DNA: TGTGCCAGCAGTTACCTAGACAACTATGGCTACACCTTC.

This clone was detected once. J is TRBJ1-1 and V is TRBV18, with a tentative D call TRBD1 (5 bases). Trimming pared 1 base from V and 2 bases from J, leaving 8 bases between. The CDR3 has 14 amino acids. The germline gives CDR1 KGHSH, CDR2 LQKENI. The CDR3 is CASSPLGDNTEAFF. Here the CDR3 DNA reads TGTGCCAGCTCACCACTGGGGGATAACACTGAAGCTTTCTTT.

This clone appeared once. V gene TRBV27 combines with J gene TRBJ1-5, with no clear D. CDR1 and CDR2 (germline): MNHEY, SMNVEV (reference sequence). This CDR3 spans 13 amino acids. With 2 bases removed from V and 10 bases from J, the gap between germline ends came to 12 bases. CDR3 in DNA: TGTGCCAGCAGTTTAGGGTCCGGACGTCCCCAGCATTTT. Translating gives CASSLGSGRPQHF.

This clone came up a few times. The rearrangement joins TRBV5-1 to TRBJ2-1; 9 bases align to TRBD1. Germline assignment: CDR1 SGHRS and CDR2 YFSETQ. The trim removed 4 bases at V and 7 bases at J, leaving 6 bases unmatched. The CDR3 has 14 residues. CDR3: CASSPGQGMNEQFF. The CDR3 DNA sequence: TGCGCCAGCAGCCCGGGACAGGGTATGAATGAGCAGTTCTTC.

The chain has TRBV7-2 and TRBJ2-1; 10 bases line up with TRBD2. Germline-derived CDR1 and CDR2 are SGHTA and FQGNSA. CDR3 size: 14 residues. J was trimmed by 10 bases and V by 3 bases; bases with no gene match: 6. The CDR3 here is CASSFERGGREQFF. The CDR3 nucleotides read TGTGCCAGCAGCTTCGAGCGGGGGGGCCGGGAGCAGTTCTTC.

This clone was observed once. As DNA, the CDR3 is TGTGCCAGCAGTTCGGACAGGTCCCACGAGCAGTACTTC. Its translation is CASSSDRSHEQYF. The J gene is TRBJ2-7, the V gene TRBV5-4; TRBD1 agrees at 7 bases. The J segment lost 5 bases and the V segment lost 5 bases, leaving 7 bases of the junction unmatched. The CDR3 has 13 residues. The germline V gene has CDR1 SGHNT and CDR2 YYREEE (reference sequence). The full variable domain, its missing parts supplied by reference TRBV5-4 and TRBJ2-7, is ETGVTQSPTHLIKTRGQQVTLRCSSQSGHNTVSWYQQALGQGPQFIFQYYREEENGRGNFPPRFSGLQFPNYSSELNVNALELDDSALYLCASSSDRSHEQYFGPGTRLTVT.

This rearrangement joins TRBV2 to TRBJ2-7; D is unresolved. This CDR3 has 11 amino acids. Germline V gives CDR1 SNHLY, CDR2 FYNNEI. Trimming removed 3 bases from V and 6 bases from J, with 6 bases in between. The CDR3 DNA follows: TGTGCCAGCAGTGACCCACGCGAGCAGTACTTC. It specifies CASSDPREQYF.